This T cell receptor (beta chain) originates from a study of PD-1 blockade in classical Hodgkin lymphoma. Noted time point: newly diagnosed, previously untreated cHL patient sample. Using immunoSEQ multiplex PCR, the repertoire was profiled, and TCRdb retains in-frame clones only, with some absent. The table records under 30,000 clones, more than 85% of them present only once. Trimming removed 5 bases at V and 0 bases at J, with 9 bases between. This CDR3 contains 14 residues. Germline assignment: CDR1 SGHVS and CDR2 FNYEAQ. This TCR derives from a human donor with classical Hodgkin lymphoma. The sequencing input was peripheral blood mononuclear cells (PBMCs). This sequence joins TRBV7-6 and TRBJ2-3; no firm D call. The CDR3 nucleotides read TGTGCCAGCAGCATCAGTCACAGCACAGATACGCAGTATTTT. It yields the protein CASSISHSTDTQYF.